A selection of T cell receptor beta chains follows, all from one sample in a study of CD8+CD57+ T cells in acquired aplastic anemia. TCRdb re-called the reads with MiXCR, one entry per CDR3 protein. This table has fewer than 200,000 distinct CDR3 sequences, approximately 48% appearing once. Sequenced material: sorted CD4+, CD8+, or CD8+CD57+ T cells (not recorded which) from PBMCs. All receptors come from a human donor with aplastic anemia. The CDR3 runs from the conserved cysteine through the conserved F or W. Each record gives: clone size, J gene, D gene, V gene, CDR3 protein, CDR3 DNA. D genes are given only for firm matches. Only part of the rows carry a size: once, few, many, or a class if the clone is expanded.

- TRBJ2-7 - TRBV2 CASRQGQSEQYF TGTGCCAGCAGGCAGGGTCAGTCCGAGCAGTACTTC
many TRBJ1-1 - TRBV6-4 CASSPTWGTEAFF TGTGCCAGCAGTCCGACATGGGGCACTGAAGCTTTCTTT
- TRBJ2-1 - TRBV29-1 CSVESVGISYNEQFF TGCAGCGTTGAATCGGTCGGAATCTCCTACAATGAGCAGTTCTTC
- TRBJ2-1 - TRBV29-1 CSLGPTSSYNEQFF TGCAGCTTAGGACCAACTAGCTCCTACAATGAGCAGTTCTTC
few TRBJ2-7 - TRBV5-4 CASSLEGNSYEQYF TGTGCCAGCAGCTTGGAAGGGAACTCCTACGAGCAGTACTTC
many TRBJ2-5 - TRBV29-1 CSARWGQETQYF TGCAGCGCCCGCTGGGGGCAAGAGACCCAGTACTTC
many TRBJ2-5 TRBD1 TRBV19 CASSIGTGKQETQYF TGTGCCAGTAGTATTGGGACAGGGAAGCAAGAGACCCAGTACTTC
- TRBJ2-3 - TRBV24-1 CATSDSVGGKTDTQYF TGTGCCACCAGTGATTCCGTCGGGGGTAAAACAGATACGCAGTATTTT
- TRBJ2-1 - TRBV30 CAWSGGEVGEQFF TGTGCCTGGAGTGGGGGGGAAGTCGGTGAGCAGTTCTTC
- TRBJ2-1 TRBD2 TRBV2 CASSWDSGNEQFF TGTGCCAGCTCCTGGGATAGCGGGAATGAGCAGTTCTTC